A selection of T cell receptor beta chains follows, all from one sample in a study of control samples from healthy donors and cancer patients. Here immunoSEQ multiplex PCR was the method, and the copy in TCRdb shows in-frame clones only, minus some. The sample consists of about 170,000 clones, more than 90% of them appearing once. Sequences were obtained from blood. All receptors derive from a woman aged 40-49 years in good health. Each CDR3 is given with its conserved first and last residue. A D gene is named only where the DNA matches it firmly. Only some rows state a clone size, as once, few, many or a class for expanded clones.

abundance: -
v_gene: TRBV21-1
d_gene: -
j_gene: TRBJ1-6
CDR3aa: CASSSRAGASERYNSPLHF
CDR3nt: TGTGCCAGCAGCAGTAGGGCGGGGGCTTCTGAGCGGTATAATTCACCCCTCCACTTT

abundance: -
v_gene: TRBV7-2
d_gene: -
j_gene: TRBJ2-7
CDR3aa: CASSPLRSTYEQYF
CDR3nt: TGTGCCAGCAGCCCCCTCCGATCCACCTACGAGCAGTACTTC

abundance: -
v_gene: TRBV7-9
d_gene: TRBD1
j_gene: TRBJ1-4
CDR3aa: CASSFPGQGGEKLFF
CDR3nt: TGTGCCAGCAGCTTCCCGGGACAGGGAGGCGAAAAACTGTTTTTT

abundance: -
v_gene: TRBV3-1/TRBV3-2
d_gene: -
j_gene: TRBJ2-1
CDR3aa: CASSQKSYNEQFF
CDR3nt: TGTGCCAGCAGCCAGAAGTCCTACAATGAGCAGTTCTTC

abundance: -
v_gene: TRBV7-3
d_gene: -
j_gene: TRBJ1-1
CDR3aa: CASSLGQQTEAFF
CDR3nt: TGTGCCAGCAGCTTAGGGCAGCAAACCGAAGCTTTCTTT

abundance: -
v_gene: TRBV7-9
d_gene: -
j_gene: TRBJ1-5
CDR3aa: CASSFDVQPQHF
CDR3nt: TGTGCCAGCAGCTTCGACGTTCAGCCCCAGCATTTT

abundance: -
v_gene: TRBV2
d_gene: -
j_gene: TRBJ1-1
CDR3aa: CASKGPGIMNTEAFF
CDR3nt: TGTGCCAGCAAAGGTCCAGGGATCATGAACACTGAAGCTTTCTTT

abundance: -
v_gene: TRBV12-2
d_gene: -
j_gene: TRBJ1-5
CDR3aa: CASRLRGIFSNQPQHF
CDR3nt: TGTGCAAGTCGCTTACGGGGTATCTTTAGCAATCAGCCCCAGCATTTT

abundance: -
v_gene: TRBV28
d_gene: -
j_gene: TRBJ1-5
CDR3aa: CASSFGGSNQPQHF
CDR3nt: TGTGCCAGCAGTTTCGGCGGAAGCAATCAGCCCCAGCATTTT

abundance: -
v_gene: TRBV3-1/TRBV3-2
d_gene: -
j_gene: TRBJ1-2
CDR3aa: CASSRTPGSYTF
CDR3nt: TGTGCCAGCAGCCGGACCCCAGGGAGCTACACCTTC

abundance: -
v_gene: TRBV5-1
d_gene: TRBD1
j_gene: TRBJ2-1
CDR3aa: CASSSGTGSSYNEQFF
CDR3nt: TGCGCCAGCAGCTCCGGGACAGGGAGCTCCTACAATGAGCAGTTCTTC

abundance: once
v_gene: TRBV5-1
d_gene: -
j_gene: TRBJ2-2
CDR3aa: CASSPLADTGELFF
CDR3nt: TGCGCCAGCAGCCCGTTAGCGGACACCGGGGAGCTGTTTTTT

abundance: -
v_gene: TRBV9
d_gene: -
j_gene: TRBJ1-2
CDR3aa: CASSRGTNGYTF
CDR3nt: TGTGCCAGCAGCAGGGGAACTAATGGCTACACCTTC